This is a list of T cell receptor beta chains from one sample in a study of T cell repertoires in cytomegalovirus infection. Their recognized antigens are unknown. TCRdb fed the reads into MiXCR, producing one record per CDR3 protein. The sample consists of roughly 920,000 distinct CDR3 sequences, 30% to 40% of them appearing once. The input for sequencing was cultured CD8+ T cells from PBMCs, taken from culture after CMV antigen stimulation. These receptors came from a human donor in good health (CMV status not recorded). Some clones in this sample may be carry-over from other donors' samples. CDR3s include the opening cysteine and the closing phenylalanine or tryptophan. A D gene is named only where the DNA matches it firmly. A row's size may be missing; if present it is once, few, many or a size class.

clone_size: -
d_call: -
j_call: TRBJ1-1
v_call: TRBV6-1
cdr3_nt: TGTGCCAGCAGTGACGGACACTATTCTGAAGCTTTCTTT
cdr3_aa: CASSDGHYSEAFF

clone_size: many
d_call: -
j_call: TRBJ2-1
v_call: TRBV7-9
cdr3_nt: TGTGCCAGCAGCCCCGTGGGGGGAAGTAGGTACAATGAGCAGTTCTTC
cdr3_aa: CASSPVGGSRYNEQFF

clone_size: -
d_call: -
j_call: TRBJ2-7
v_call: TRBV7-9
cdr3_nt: TGTGCCAGCAGCTACTCGACCGCCGGCTACGAGCAGTACTTC
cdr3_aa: CASSYSTAGYEQYF

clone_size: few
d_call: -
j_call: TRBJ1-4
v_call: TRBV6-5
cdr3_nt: TGTGCCAGCAGACAAGGACTAGGGGAGAAAAAACTGTTTTTT
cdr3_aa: CASRQGLGEKKLFF

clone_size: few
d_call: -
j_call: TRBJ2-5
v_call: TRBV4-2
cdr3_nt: TGTGCCAGCAGCCAAGATTGGGGGACCCAAGAGACCCAGTACTTC
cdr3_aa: CASSQDWGTQETQYF

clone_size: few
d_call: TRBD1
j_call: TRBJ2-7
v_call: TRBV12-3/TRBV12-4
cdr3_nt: TGTGCCAGCAGTTTAGCGCCTGGACAGGAGATCAGAATCTACGAGCAGTACTTC
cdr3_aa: CASSLAPGQEIRIYEQYF

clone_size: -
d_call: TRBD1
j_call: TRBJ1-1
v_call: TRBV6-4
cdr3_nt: TGTGCCAGCAGGAGCGGGACAGGGGAAGCTTTCTTT
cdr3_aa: CASRSGTGEAFF

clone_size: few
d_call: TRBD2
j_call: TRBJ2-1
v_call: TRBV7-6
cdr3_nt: TGTGCCAGCAGCTTAGCGGGCGGGGGGGCCAATGAGCAGTTCTTC
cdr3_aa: CASSLAGGGANEQFF

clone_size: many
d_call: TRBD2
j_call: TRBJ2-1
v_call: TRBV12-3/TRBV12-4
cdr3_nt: TGTGCCAGCAGCGGGACTAGCGGGGAAAACTACAATGAGCAGTTCTTC
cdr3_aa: CASSGTSGENYNEQFF

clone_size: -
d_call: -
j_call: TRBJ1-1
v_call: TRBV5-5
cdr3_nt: TGTGCCAGCAGCTTGACTCCGGGAGCGGACACTGAAGCTTTCTTT
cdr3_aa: CASSLTPGADTEAFF

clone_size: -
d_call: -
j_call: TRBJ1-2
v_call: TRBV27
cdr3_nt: TGTGCCAGCAGTTATCGGGGTCGAAACTATGGCTACACCTTC
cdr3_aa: CASSYRGRNYGYTF

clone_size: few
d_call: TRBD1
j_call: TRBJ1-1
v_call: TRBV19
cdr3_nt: TGTGCCAGTAGACCCGGGACAGGGTCGAACACTGAAGCTTTCTTT
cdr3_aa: CASRPGTGSNTEAFF

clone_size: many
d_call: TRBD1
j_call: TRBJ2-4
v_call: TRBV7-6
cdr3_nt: TGTGCCAGCAGCGGGACAGGTTCCAGTGACGCCAAAAACATTCAGTACTTC
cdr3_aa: CASSGTGSSDAKNIQYF

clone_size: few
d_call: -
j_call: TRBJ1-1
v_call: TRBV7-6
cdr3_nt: TGTGCCAGCAGCCCTTTTTCTGGGGGGAACACTGAAGCTTTCTTT
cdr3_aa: CASSPFSGGNTEAFF

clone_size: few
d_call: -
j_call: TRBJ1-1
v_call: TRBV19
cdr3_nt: TGTGCCAGTATAGGTAGAGGGGGGACTGAAGCTTTCTTT
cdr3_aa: CASIGRGGTEAFF

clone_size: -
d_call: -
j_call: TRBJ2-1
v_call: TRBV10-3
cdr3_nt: TGTGCCATCAGTGAACCGGGGGCGAATGAGCAGTTCTTC
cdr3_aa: CAISEPGANEQFF

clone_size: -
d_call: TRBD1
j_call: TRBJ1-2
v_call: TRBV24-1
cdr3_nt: TGTGCCACCAGTGATTCCGGGACAGGGGAGGGCTACACCTTC
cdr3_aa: CATSDSGTGEGYTF

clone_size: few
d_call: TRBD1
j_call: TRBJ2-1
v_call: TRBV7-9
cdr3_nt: TGTGCCAGCAGCCCCCTGGACAGGGAAACGTACAATGAGCAGTTCTTC
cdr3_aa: CASSPLDRETYNEQFF

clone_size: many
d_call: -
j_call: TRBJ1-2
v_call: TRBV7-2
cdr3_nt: TGTGCCAGCAGCTTAGCCCCAGGGACTGGGTATGGCTACACCTTC
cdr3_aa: CASSLAPGTGYGYTF

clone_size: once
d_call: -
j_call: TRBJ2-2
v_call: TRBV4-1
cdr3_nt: TGCGCCAGCAGCCAAGAATCCGGTTGGAACACCGGGGAGCTGTTTTTT
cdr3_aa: CASSQESGWNTGELFF

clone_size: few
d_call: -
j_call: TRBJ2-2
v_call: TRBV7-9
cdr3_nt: TGTGCCAGCAGCTTAAGCGAGCGTGCGAACACCGGGGAGCTGTTTTTT
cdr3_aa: CASSLSERANTGELFF

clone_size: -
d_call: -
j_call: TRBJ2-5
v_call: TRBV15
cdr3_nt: TGTGCCACCAGCAGAGCTCGGGCTGCCCAAGAGACCCAGTACTTC
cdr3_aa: CATSRARAAQETQYF

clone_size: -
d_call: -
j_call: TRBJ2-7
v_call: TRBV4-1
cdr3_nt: TGCGCCAGCAGCCAGCACGAGGGTACCTACGAGCAGTACTTC
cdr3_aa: CASSQHEGTYEQYF

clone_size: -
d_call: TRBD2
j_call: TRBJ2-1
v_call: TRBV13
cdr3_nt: TGTGCCAGCAGCTCCCGGAGTAGCGGGGGGGCCGAACAGTTCTTC
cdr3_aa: CASSSRSSGGAEQFF

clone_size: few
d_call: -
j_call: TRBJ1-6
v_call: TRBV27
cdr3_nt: TGTGCCAGCAGTTTATTAGCTGAGGTACGATCACCCCTCCACTTT
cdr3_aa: CASSLLAEVRSPLHF

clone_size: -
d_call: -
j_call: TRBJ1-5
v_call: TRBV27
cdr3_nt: TGTGCCAGCAGTTTCCAGGCGGAGACGCAGCCCCAGCATTTT
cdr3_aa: CASSFQAETQPQHF

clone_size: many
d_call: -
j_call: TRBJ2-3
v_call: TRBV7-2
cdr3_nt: TGTGCCAGCAGCCGAGACGAGGGGGGTCTGACAGATACGCAGTATTTT
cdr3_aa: CASSRDEGGLTDTQYF

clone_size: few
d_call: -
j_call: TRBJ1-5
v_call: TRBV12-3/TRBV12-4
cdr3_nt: TGTGCCAGCAGACCCTCCGGGGTTCAAAATCAGCCCCAGCATTTT
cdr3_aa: CASRPSGVQNQPQHF

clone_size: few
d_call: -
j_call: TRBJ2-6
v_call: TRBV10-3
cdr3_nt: TGTGCCATCAGTCTCAGGGAGGCGGCTGGGGCCAACGTCCTGACTTTC
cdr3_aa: CAISLREAAGANVLTF

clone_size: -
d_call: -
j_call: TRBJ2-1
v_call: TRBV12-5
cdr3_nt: TGTGCTAGTGTCCTACCCGGGCTCAATGAGCAGTTCTTC
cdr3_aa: CASVLPGLNEQFF

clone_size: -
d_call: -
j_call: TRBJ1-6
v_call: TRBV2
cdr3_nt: TGTGCCAGCAGTGGCCCGGTTCATAATTCACCCCTCCACTTT
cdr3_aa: CASSGPVHNSPLHF

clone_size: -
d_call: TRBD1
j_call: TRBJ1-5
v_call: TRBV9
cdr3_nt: TGTGCCAGCAGCCCGACCGGGACAGGGGGAAGCAATCAGCCCCAGCATTTT
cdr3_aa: CASSPTGTGGSNQPQHF

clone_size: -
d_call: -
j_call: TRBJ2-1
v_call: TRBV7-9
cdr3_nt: TGTGCCAGCACACCAGCGGGGACAGAGAATGAGCAGTTCTTC
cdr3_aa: CASTPAGTENEQFF

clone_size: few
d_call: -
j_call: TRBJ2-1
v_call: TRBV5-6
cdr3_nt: TGTGCCAGCAGGCCGGAGGGTCCCCTGAGCTCCTACAATGAGCAGTTCTTC
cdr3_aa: CASRPEGPLSSYNEQFF

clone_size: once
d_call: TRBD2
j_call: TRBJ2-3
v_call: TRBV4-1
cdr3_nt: TGTGCCAGCAGTCCCTCCATATCTAGCGGGGGGGCCGCCTTCGAATATGATACGCAGTATTTT
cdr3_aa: CASSPSISSGGAAFEYDTQYF

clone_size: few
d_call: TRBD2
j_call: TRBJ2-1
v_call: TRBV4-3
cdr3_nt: TGCGCCAGCAGCCAAGATTTGCTAGCGGGGGTGGGGAATGAGCAGTTCTTC
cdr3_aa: CASSQDLLAGVGNEQFF

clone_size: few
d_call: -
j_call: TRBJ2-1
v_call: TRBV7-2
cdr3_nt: TGTGCCAGCAGCTTTTACGGGGTGGCCAATGAGCAGTTCTTC
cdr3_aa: CASSFYGVANEQFF